What follows are 9 T cell receptor beta chains derived from one specimen sequenced in a study of blood T cell repertoires in COVID-19. Produced via immunoSEQ multiplex PCR; TCRdb's table is partial and in-frame only. In the table there are roughly 250,000 clones, around 87% of which are singletons. Sequenced material: PBMCs or T cells enriched from blood (not recorded which). These receptor sequences come from a woman between 50 and 59 years old who had recovered from COVID-19.

V and J are TRBV9 and TRBJ2-5; 7 bases agree with TRBD1. Germline V lookup: CDR1 SGDLS, CDR2 YYNGEE. With 4 bases clipped from V and 5 bases from J, the junction kept 14 bases outside the gene matches. The CDR3 sequence is 16 residues long. This CDR3 reads CASSPSGQARFETQYF. CDR3 coding DNA: TGTGCCAGCAGCCCCTCAGGACAGGCGCGTTTTGAGACCCAGTACTTC.

About this clone itself: Other DNA sequences within the sample encode an identical CDR3. This rearrangement joins TRBV7-9 to TRBJ1-4; 7 positions match TRBD1. Trimming removed 5 bases from V and 4 bases from J; junction bases left unmatched: 4. Per the germline V gene, CDR1 is SEHNR and CDR2 is FQNEAQ (reference sequence). The CDR3 has 14 residues. DNA of the CDR3: TGTGCCAGCAGCCTTCGACAGGGTAATGAAAAACTGTTTTTT. Encoded protein: CASSLRQGNEKLFF.

The V gene is TRBV5-1, the J gene TRBJ1-1, with D perhaps TRBD1 (5 bases). Germline V gives CDR1 SGHRS, CDR2 YFSETQ. Trimming left V 5 bases short and J 0 bases short, with 11 bases between. The length of the CDR3 is 14 residues. The CDR3 DNA reads as TGCGCCAGCAGTTTCGACAGAGTGAACACTGAAGCTTTCTTT. Protein: CASSFDRVNTEAFF.

This clone appeared a few times. This rearrangement joins TRBV28 to TRBJ1-5, with D possibly being TRBD1 (6 bases). The length of the CDR3 is 16 residues. Germline V lookup: CDR1 MDHEN, CDR2 SYDVKM. Trimming removed 5 bases at V and 6 bases at J, with 20 bases between. The CDR3 DNA is TGTGCCAGCAGTCCCTTCCGGCAGGGGAGTAGTCAGCCCCAGCATTTT. Translation: CASSPFRQGSSQPQHF. Filled out from reference TRBV28 and TRBJ1-5, the complete variable domain reads DVKVTQSSRYLVKRTGEKVFLECVQDMDHENMFWYRQDPGLGLRLIYFSYDVKMKEKGDIPEGYSVSREKKERFSLILESASTNQTSMYLCASSPFRQGSSQPQHFGDGTRLSIL.

The gene calls are TRBV5-1 and TRBJ2-2; TRBD1 matches at 8 bases. Per germline, CDR1 SGHRS and CDR2 YFSETQ. CDR3 size: 15 residues. The V segment lost 5 bases and the J segment 3 bases; nucleotides outside the gene matches: 6. CDR3 nucleotide sequence: TGCGCCAGCAGTTTTGACAGGGGAGACACCGGGGAGCTGTTTTTT. Residues: CASSFDRGDTGELFF.

This clone was seen a few times. Here the CDR3 reads CASSQAGTGGAEQYF. CDR3 coding DNA: TGCGCCAGCAGCCAAGCCGGGACAGGGGGCGCCGAGCAGTACTTC. The chain combines TRBV4-1 with TRBJ2-7, with 12 nucleotides matching TRBD1. Looked up from germline, CDR1 is MGHRA and CDR2 is YSYEKL. The CDR3 has 15 residues. The V segment lost 1 base and the J segment 6 bases; nucleotides outside the gene matches: 4.

The J gene is TRBJ1-1, the V gene TRBV7-3; D is unclear. From germline, CDR1 is SGHTA and CDR2 FQGTGA. The V end lost 5 bases, the J end lost 8 bases, and 15 bases lay between the germline ends. The CDR3 has 13 amino acids. CDR3 loop: CASSDNSPGEAFF. In DNA form, the CDR3 reads TGTGCCAGCAGCGACAATTCCCCGGGGGAAGCTTTCTTT.

This sequence joins TRBV4-2 and TRBJ1-1; perhaps TRBD1 as D (5 bases). CDR1 and CDR2 from the germline V gene are LGHNA and YNFKEQ. Trimming shortened V by 1 base and J by 1 base, and 10 bases separated the two germline ends. The CDR3 has 15 amino acids. The CDR3 bases are TGTGCCAGCAGCCAAGGGGAGGGGAGGAACACTGAAGCTTTCTTT. As protein: CASSQGEGRNTEAFF.

V gene TRBV11-1 combines with J gene TRBJ2-5; D perhaps matches TRBD2 (6 bases). The CDR3 runs 13 residues. Per germline, CDR1 SGHAT and CDR2 FQDESV (reference sequence). The V end was cut by 5 bases, the J end by 4 bases, with 11 bases between. The CDR3: CASSPPEGETQYF. In DNA, the CDR3 is TGTGCCAGCAGCCCCCCGGAGGGAGAGACCCAGTACTTC.